Presented here are 21 T cell receptor beta chains from one specimen sequenced in a study of blood T cell repertoires in COVID-19. Here immunoSEQ multiplex PCR was the method, and the copy in TCRdb shows in-frame clones only, minus some. This sample yields around 260,000 clones, of which under 90% are seen a single time; roughly a tenth belongs to the top ten. Sequencing used peripheral blood. The receptors derive from a woman in her fifties or sixties who had recovered from COVID-19.

The genes are TRBV9 and TRBJ1-2; D is perhaps TRBD1 (6 bases). The CDR3 has 18 residues. CDR1 is SGDLS, CDR2 YYNGEE, per germline. V was cut by 5 bases and J by 1 base, with 24 bases left in between. CDR3 sequence: CASSRSLGQPQFNYGYTF. In DNA, the CDR3 is TGTGCCAGCAGTCGTAGTTTAGGACAGCCACAATTTAACTATGGCTACACCTTC.

V and J are TRBV19 and TRBJ1-5; perhaps TRBD1 as D (6 bases). Germline CDR1 is LNHDA and CDR2 is SQIVND (reference sequence). This CDR3 comprises 15 residues. Trimming pared 6 bases from V and 5 bases from J, leaving 17 bases between. CDR3 in DNA: TGTGCCAGTAGATCGTCGGGGGGGGGCGATCAGCCCCAGCATTTT. Translated, it gives CASRSSGGGDQPQHF.

The chain recombines TRBV19 with TRBJ1-2, with TRBD1 matching over 7 bases. The CDR3 contains 12 residues. The V segment lost 9 bases and the J segment 5 bases; nucleotides outside the gene matches: 6. Germline V lookup: CDR1 LNHDA, CDR2 SQIVND (reference sequence). The CDR3 DNA reads TGTGCCAGCAAACAGGGGAATTATGGCTACACCTTC. This codes for CASKQGNYGYTF.

The V gene is TRBV5-5, the J gene TRBJ2-7; 9 bases align to TRBD1. The CDR3 covers 15 residues. The junction had 7 bases not matched to a gene; V was cut back by 2 bases and J by 4 bases. The germline CDR1 and CDR2 sequences are SGHKS and YYEKEE (reference sequence). This chain's CDR3 is CASSLFPGQGYEQYF. The CDR3 DNA is TGTGCCAGCAGCTTATTTCCGGGACAGGGATACGAGCAGTACTTC.

This sequence joins TRBV28 and TRBJ2-7; 12 nucleotides line up with TRBD2. CDR1 is MDHEN and CDR2 is SYDVKM in the germline V gene. With V trimmed by 3 bases and J by 7 bases, 10 bases remained unmatched. The CDR3 covers 16 residues. The CDR3 DNA reads TGTGCCAGCAGTTTTGGGTCGGCTAGCGGGAGGGAAGAGCAGTACTTC. Residues: CASSFGSASGREEQYF. Looking up the rest from reference TRBV28 and TRBJ2-7 gives the full variable domain: DVKVTQSSRYLVKRTGEKVFLECVQDMDHENMFWYRQDPGLGLRLIYFSYDVKMKEKGDIPEGYSVSREKKERFSLILESASTNQTSMYLCASSFGSASGREEQYFGPGTRLTVT.

The chain combines TRBV7-3 with TRBJ2-1, with 8 nucleotides matching TRBD2. Germline CDR1 is SGHTA and CDR2 is FQGTGA. This CDR3 spans 12 amino acids. V shed 5 bases and J 11 bases; nucleotides not matched to a gene: 5. In DNA form, the CDR3 reads TGTGCCAGCAGCACAATAGCGGGGAAGCAGTTCTTC. This codes for CASSTIAGKQFF.

J is TRBJ1-1 and V is TRBV12-3 or TRBV12-4, with D unresolved. This CDR3 is built from 13 residues. Trimming cost V 7 bases and J 0 bases, with 9 bases left between them. The CDR3 region is CASTLTLNTEAFF. In DNA, the CDR3 is TGTGCCAGCACCCTAACGTTGAACACTGAAGCTTTCTTT.

The chain employs TRBV25-1 and TRBJ1-3; the D is unclear. Germline lookup yields CDR1 MGHDK and CDR2 SYGVNS. V was cut by 6 bases and J by 4 bases, with 10 bases left in between. The CDR3 consists of 13 residues. This CDR3 is CASSPAGGNTIYF. CDR3 coding DNA: TGTGCCAGCAGCCCCGCGGGCGGAAACACCATATATTTT.

CDR3 amino acids: CASSEPSADTQYF. DNA for the CDR3: TGTGCCAGCAGTGAGCCTAGCGCTGATACGCAGTATTTT. The chain carries TRBV2 and TRBJ2-3; D is possibly TRBD2 (6 bases). V lost 3 bases, J lost 6 bases, and 10 bases lay in between. There are 13 residues in the CDR3. Germline V gives CDR1 SNHLY, CDR2 FYNNEI.

The chain combines TRBV12-3 or TRBV12-4 with TRBJ2-3; 7 bases match TRBD1. This CDR3 region has 13 residues. J lost 4 bases, V lost 5 bases, and 3 bases had no gene match. CDR3 bases: TGTGCCAGCAGTCCCACAGGGGCAGATACGCAGTATTTT. As protein: CASSPTGADTQYF.

This rearrangement joins TRBV5-4 to TRBJ2-1; 8 bases are shared with TRBD1. CDR1 SGHNT and CDR2 YYREEE come from the germline V gene (reference sequence). This CDR3 spans 14 amino acids. Trimming removed 4 bases from V and 8 bases from J; junction bases left unmatched: 8. This chain's CDR3 is CASSPRTGTHEQFF. The CDR3 nucleotides read TGTGCCAGCAGCCCCAGGACAGGGACCCATGAGCAGTTCTTC.

The chain recombines TRBV18 with TRBJ1-1; TRBD1 is a possible D gene (6 bases). The V and J ends lost 4 bases and 0 bases respectively, with 15 bases between them. CDR1 and CDR2 (germline): KGHSH, LQKENI. The CDR3 runs to 16 residues. CDR3 coding DNA: TGTGCCAGCTCACTATCCAGGGGTCCATTGAACACTGAAGCTTTCTTT. As protein: CASSLSRGPLNTEAFF.

The rearrangement uses TRBV6-5 and TRBJ2-5; D call uncertain. Trimming took 6 bases from V and 1 from J, leaving 12 bases between them. Looked up from germline, CDR1 is MNHEY and CDR2 is SVGAGI. The CDR3 has 14 residues. CDR3 DNA: TGTGCCAGCAGGGAGATGATAGCCCAAGAGACCCAGTACTTC. The encoded protein is CASREMIAQETQYF.

V gene TRBV27 combines with J gene TRBJ2-7, with TRBD2 identical over 7 bases. V was clipped by 5 bases and J by 2 bases; unmatched bases: 9. The CDR3 is 15 amino acids. Germline V gene data show CDR1 as MNHEY and CDR2 as SMNVEV (reference sequence). The CDR3, as DNA: TGTGCCAGCAGTCAAATAGCGGGTGGGACCTACGAGCAGTACTTC. This encodes CASSQIAGGTYEQYF.

This clone occurred once. The chain recombines TRBV7-9 with TRBJ1-5, with a tentative D call TRBD1 (6 bases). Trimming took 5 bases from V and 3 from J, leaving 11 bases between them. This CDR3 is 14 amino acids long. The V gene's germline CDR1 is SEHNR and CDR2 FQNEAQ (reference sequence). CDR3 sequence: CASSTQGNNQPQHF. The DNA for the CDR3 is TGTGCCAGCAGCACACAGGGTAACAATCAGCCCCAGCATTTT. Complete variable domain (other parts from reference TRBV7-9 and TRBJ1-5): DTGVSQNPRHKITKRGQNVTFRCDPISEHNRLYWYRQTLGQGPEFLTYFQNEAQLEKSRLLSDRFSAERPKGSFSTLEIQRTEQGDSAMYLCASSTQGNNQPQHFGDGTRLSIL.

V gene TRBV4-3 combines with J gene TRBJ1-3, with D possibly being TRBD1 (6 bases). V lost 0 bases, J lost 3 bases, and 15 bases lay in between. Germline V gene data show CDR1 as LGHNA and CDR2 as YSLEER. The CDR3 extends over 17 amino acids. CDR3 amino acids: CASSQDRGPILGNTIYF. The CDR3 DNA reads TGCGCCAGCAGCCAAGACAGGGGACCGATACTTGGAAACACCATATATTTT.

This chain links TRBV19 with TRBJ2-6; no clear D gene. Looked up from germline, CDR1 is LNHDA and CDR2 is SQIVND (reference sequence). The CDR3 has 17 residues. V lost 2 bases and J lost 1, with 12 bases in between. Here the CDR3 DNA reads TGTGCCAGTAGTATACTCGCGGTCGAATCTGGGGCCAACGTCCTGACTTTC. As protein: CASSILAVESGANVLTF.

J is TRBJ2-7 and V is TRBV5-4, with D possibly matching TRBD2 (6 bases). In germline, CDR1 is SGHNT, CDR2 YYREEE (reference sequence). This CDR3 is built from 15 residues. The V end was cut by 4 bases, the J end by 3 bases, with 17 bases between. For the CDR3, the DNA is TGTGCCAGCAGCACGCGGGGATCTAGTGTCTACGAGCAGTACTTC. Its protein product is CASSTRGSSVYEQYF.

The V and J genes are TRBV2 and TRBJ2-3; 10 bases map to TRBD1. Looked up from germline, CDR1 is SNHLY and CDR2 is FYNNEI. J lost 6 bases, V lost 6 bases, and 9 bases had no gene match. The CDR3 length is 15 residues. For the CDR3, the DNA is TGTGCCAGCAGGAGAGGGGGGACAGGGGTTGATACGCAGTATTTT. Encoded protein: CASRRGGTGVDTQYF.

V usage is TRBV27 and J usage is TRBJ2-7; 7 bases are a match to TRBD1. The CDR3 runs to 15 residues. Germline CDR1 is MNHEY and CDR2 is SMNVEV (reference sequence). With V trimmed by 5 bases and J by 4 bases, 11 bases remained unmatched. The CDR3 protein is CASSAPRQGKYEQYF. CDR3 DNA: TGTGCCAGCAGTGCACCGAGACAGGGAAAATACGAGCAGTACTTC.

The V gene is TRBV3-1 (or the pseudogene TRBV3-2), the J gene TRBJ1-2; a possible D gene is TRBD1 (5 bases). Germline values: CDR1 LGHDT, CDR2 YNNKEL (reference sequence). The CDR3 contains 13 residues. V shed 0 bases and J shed 7 bases, with 9 bases lying between them. CDR3 in amino acids: CASSQEGGSGYTF. CDR3 in DNA: TGTGCCAGCAGCCAAGAGGGGGGATCTGGCTACACCTTC.